This TCR beta chain was found in a study of cytomegalovirus exposure and HLA in healthy donors. Clones were sequenced by immunoSEQ multiplex PCR, and TCRdb holds only the in-frame ones, with some missing. Among tens of thousands of clones listed, approximately 90% were seen once. This receptor was taken from a man younger than 40 in good health and CMV-seronegative. The sample comprised PBMCs.

CDR3 bases: TGTGCCAGCAGACAACTTACAGGGATGAGACAGCCCCAGCATTTT. This sequence encodes CASRQLTGMRQPQHF. The chain uses TRBV11-2 and TRBJ1-5, with D perhaps matching TRBD1 (6 bases). Germline CDR1 SGHAT, CDR2 FQNNGV. The CDR3 extends over 15 amino acids. Trimming removed 6 bases at V and 7 bases at J, with 19 bases between.